A single sample gave rise to the 23 T cell receptor beta chains below, sequenced in a study of stem cell transplantation in POMP-related autoinflammatory disease. Some clones are missing from TCRdb's copy, which holds only in-frame ones; the method was immunoSEQ multiplex PCR. Altogether tens of thousands of clones are present, roughly 90% being singletons, with the ten largest covering 0.6% to 0.8%. Sequencing used CD4+ T cells from PBMCs, obtained after stem cell transplantation. Every receptor here comes from a human patient with POMP-related autoinflammation and immune dysregulation (PRAID). Some T cells may possibly be graft donor cells.

This clone was counted once. The V and J genes are TRBV5-8 and TRBJ1-5; weak D call: TRBD1 (6 bases). Germline V CDR1 and CDR2: SGHTS, YDEGEE. The V gene lost 0 bases and the J gene lost 5 bases, with 9 bases spanning the gap. This CDR3 comprises 14 residues. DNA for the CDR3: TGTGCCAGCAGCTTGGTGGGGGCTTATCAGCCCCAGCATTTT. As protein: CASSLVGAYQPQHF.

The chain uses TRBV5-1 and TRBJ2-4; the D gene could be TRBD1 or TRBD2 (5 bases each). The germline CDR1 and CDR2 sequences are SGHRS and YFSETQ. The CDR3 extends over 15 amino acids. V was shortened by 4 bases and J by 8 bases, with 19 bases between the two germline ends. This CDR3 is CASSDVASVGDIQYF. For the CDR3, the DNA is TGCGCCAGCAGCGACGTGGCCTCCGTGGGGGACATTCAGTACTTC. Filled out from reference TRBV5-1 and TRBJ2-4, the complete variable domain reads KAGVTQTPRYLIKTRGQQVTLSCSPISGHRSVSWYQQTPGQGLQFLFEYFSETQRNKGNFPGRFSGRQFSNSRSEMNVSTLELGDSALYLCASSDVASVGDIQYFGAGTRLSVL.

CDR3 residues: CSVGDRGGYTF. The CDR3 DNA sequence: TGCAGCGTGGGGGACAGGGGAGGCTACACCTTC. The gene calls are TRBV29-1 and TRBJ1-2; TRBD1 agrees at 10 bases. The V and J ends lost 6 bases and 8 bases, in that order; junction bases with no gene match: 3. The CDR3 totals 11 residues. Germline V gene sequence: CDR1 SQVTM, CDR2 ANQGSEA. Looking up the rest from reference TRBV29-1 and TRBJ1-2 gives the full variable domain: SAVISQKPSRDICQRGTSLTIQCQVDSQVTMMFWYRQQPGQSLTLIATANQGSEATYESGFVIDKFPISRPNLTFSTLTVSNMSPEDSSIYLCSVGDRGGYTFGSGTRLTVV.

The rearrangement joins TRBV2 to TRBJ2-7, with 7 positions matching TRBD2. CDR3 length: 10 residues. V gave up 11 bases and J gave up 4 bases; unmatched junction bases: 2. CDR1 SNHLY and CDR2 FYNNEI come from the germline V gene. The CDR3 coding sequence is TGTGCCGGGGGAGGGTACGAGCAGTACGTC. This gives the protein CAGGGYEQYV.

This chain uses TRBV15 with TRBJ2-3; 13 bases fit TRBD2. After removal of 2 bases from V and 6 bases from J, the junction contained 5 bases not matched to a gene. The CDR3 spans 16 residues. CDR1 is LNHNV and CDR2 is YYDKDF in the germline V gene (reference sequence). The CDR3 sequence: CATSRQGLAGVDTQYF. The CDR3, as DNA: TGTGCCACCAGCAGACAAGGACTAGCGGGAGTTGATACGCAGTATTTT. Supplemented by reference TRBV15 and TRBJ2-3, the full variable domain reads DAMVIQNPRYQVTQFGKPVTLSCSQTLNHNVMYWYQQKSSQAPKLLFHYYDKDFNNEADTPDNFQSRRPNTSFCFLDIRSPGLGDTAMYLCATSRQGLAGVDTQYFGPGTRLTVL.

The chain combines TRBV7-9 with TRBJ1-1; D is possibly TRBD1 (5 bases). V was trimmed by 5 bases and J by 4 bases, leaving 17 bases between them. This CDR3 comprises 15 residues. In germline, CDR1 is SEHNR, CDR2 FQNEAQ (reference sequence). CDR3 loop: CASSHRRVLGTEAFF. The CDR3 nucleotides read TGTGCCAGCAGCCATCGCAGGGTGTTAGGCACTGAAGCTTTCTTT.

This sequence joins TRBV10-3 and TRBJ2-3; 14 bases are a match to TRBD2. Losses at the gene ends were 7 bases for V and 2 bases for J; bases not matched to a gene: 8. The CDR3 spans 17 residues. Germline V lookup: CDR1 ENHRY, CDR2 SYGVKD. The chain's CDR3 is CAINSGTSGRNTDTQYF. CDR3 in DNA: TGTGCCATCAACTCCGGGACTAGCGGGAGAAACACAGATACGCAGTATTTT.

The V gene is TRBV3-1 (or the pseudogene TRBV3-2), the J gene TRBJ2-3, with TRBD2 matching 9 bases. The CDR3 extends over 19 amino acids. The J segment lost 2 bases and the V segment lost 0 bases, leaving 12 bases of the junction unmatched. Germline-derived CDR1 and CDR2 are LGHDT and YNNKEL (reference sequence). The CDR3 reads CASSQDPVTSGTSTDTQYF. CDR3 DNA: TGTGCCAGCAGCCAAGATCCGGTGACTAGCGGAACTTCCACAGATACGCAGTATTTT.

The V call is TRBV5-6, the J call TRBJ1-5, with a tentative D call TRBD1 (5 bases). V lost 4 bases and J lost 3, with 11 bases in between. The CDR3 length is 14 residues. Germline V lookup: CDR1 SGHDT, CDR2 YYEEEE. CDR3 DNA sequence: TGTGCCAGCAGCATAGGGACCTCCAATCAGCCCCAGCATTTT. Translation gives CASSIGTSNQPQHF.

The rearrangement uses TRBV4-1 and TRBJ2-3; no clear D. Germline CDR1 MGHRA, CDR2 YSYEKL. V was trimmed by 4 bases and J by 5 bases, leaving 13 bases between them. This CDR3 spans 14 amino acids. This CDR3 is CASSPGHSLDTQYF. CDR3 coding DNA: TGCGCCAGCAGCCCCGGTCACTCGTTAGATACGCAGTATTTT.

The genes are TRBV6-4 and TRBJ1-2; D remains unclear. The germline gives CDR1 MRHNA, CDR2 SNTAGT. The CDR3 length is 13 residues. Deletions cut 0 bases from V and 1 base from J, with 3 bases between. CDR3 sequence reads: CASSDSRNYGYTF. The CDR3 DNA follows: TGTGCCAGCAGTGACTCCCGTAACTATGGCTACACCTTC.

The rearrangement joins TRBV29-1 to TRBJ2-5; D is undetermined. V gave up 4 bases and J gave up 4 bases, with 13 bases separating them. The CDR3 runs to 13 residues. From germline, CDR1 is SQVTM and CDR2 ANQGSEA. CDR3 sequence (DNA): TGCAGCGTTGCTACAATTCTCATAGAGACCCAGTACTTC. Protein: CSVATILIETQYF.

This chain connects TRBV11-1 to TRBJ2-7; the D is unclear. Between the trimmed V and J ends, which lost 1 base and 2 bases, there was a span of 9 bases. The V gene's germline CDR1 is SGHAT and CDR2 FQDESV (reference sequence). The CDR3 loop spans 14 amino acids. The CDR3: CASSLGPSAYEQYF. CDR3 sequence (DNA): TGTGCCAGCAGCTTAGGGCCTAGTGCCTACGAGCAGTACTTC.

V gene TRBV10-3 combines with J gene TRBJ2-3; a possible D gene is TRBD2 (5 bases). In germline, CDR1 is ENHRY, CDR2 SYGVKD. The CDR3 has 13 residues. Deletions cut 0 bases from V and 5 bases from J, with 6 bases between. The CDR3 region has the DNA TGTGCCATCAGTGAGTCCAGCGGAGATACGCAGTATTTT. This translates into CAISESSGDTQYF.

The chain combines TRBV6-5 with TRBJ1-2; D ambiguous. The CDR3 consists of 13 residues. Trimming pared 6 bases from V and 0 bases from J, leaving 8 bases between. Per germline, CDR1 MNHEY and CDR2 SVGAGI. This chain's CDR3 is CASRNIANYGYTF. DNA for the CDR3: TGTGCCAGCAGGAACATAGCTAACTATGGCTACACCTTC.

This rearrangement joins TRBV5-1 to TRBJ1-6, with TRBD1 as a possible D gene (5 bases). Trimming cost V 0 bases and J 0 bases, with 13 bases left between them. Germline V CDR1 and CDR2: SGHRS, YFSETQ. The CDR3 length is 18 residues. CDR3 sequence (DNA): TGCGCCAGCAGCTTGGCCGGGTTGGGACGCTCCTATAATTCACCCCTCCACTTT. Its protein is CASSLAGLGRSYNSPLHF.

This clone was recorded once. Here the CDR3 DNA reads TGCGCCAGCAGGCCTTCAGACCTGGGAAACACCATATATTTT. The encoded protein is CASRPSDLGNTIYF. This chain links TRBV5-1 with TRBJ1-3; D ambiguous. Germline-derived CDR1 and CDR2 are SGHRS and YFSETQ. The CDR3 length is 14 residues. The V end lost 5 bases, the J end lost 4 bases, and 13 bases lay between the germline ends. Using reference TRBV5-1 and TRBJ1-3 for the parts outside the CDR3, the full variable domain is KAGVTQTPRYLIKTRGQQVTLSCSPISGHRSVSWYQQTPGQGLQFLFEYFSETQRNKGNFPGRFSGRQFSNSRSEMNVSTLELGDSALYLCASRPSDLGNTIYFGEGSWLTVV.

The chain combines TRBV28 with TRBJ1-4, with D possibly matching TRBD1 (6 bases). The germline V gene has CDR1 MDHEN and CDR2 SYDVKM. The V end lost 3 bases, the J end lost 8 bases, and 13 bases lay between the germline ends. The CDR3 consists of 14 residues. The CDR3 reads CASSFEGVREKLFF. The CDR3, as DNA: TGTGCCAGCAGTTTTGAGGGGGTGCGGGAAAAACTGTTTTTT.

This chain connects TRBV4-1 to TRBJ2-1; D remains unclear. Germline lookup yields CDR1 MGHRA and CDR2 YSYEKL. The CDR3 sequence is 15 residues long. V was cut by 1 base and J by 6 bases, with 13 bases left in between. CDR3 DNA: TGCGCCAGCAGCCAAGGGGGTTCTCCGGTCAATGAGCAGTTCTTC. The encoded protein is CASSQGGSPVNEQFF.

This sequence joins TRBV11-2 and TRBJ2-5; D unresolved. CDR1 is SGHAT and CDR2 is FQNNGV in the germline V gene. This CDR3 has 13 amino acids. Trimming took off 4 bases at V and 9 bases at J, with 15 bases between the two ends. The CDR3 sequence: CASSYDSVMAQYF. The CDR3 DNA sequence: TGTGCCAGCAGCTACGACTCGGTTATGGCCCAGTACTTC.

The V and J genes are TRBV7-9 and TRBJ2-2; 7 bases line up with TRBD1. V shed 0 bases and J 3 bases; nucleotides not matched to a gene: 4. The V gene's germline CDR1 is SEHNR and CDR2 FQNEAQ (reference sequence). CDR3 size: 16 residues. The CDR3 DNA reads as TGTGCCAGCAGCTTAGCGGGGACAGCGGACACCGGGGAGCTGTTTTTT. Protein product: CASSLAGTADTGELFF.

This clone was detected only a few times. CDR3 residues: CASSPGQHYGYTF. The CDR3 DNA follows: TGCGCCAGCAGCCCGGGACAGCACTATGGCTACACCTTC. The gene calls are TRBV4-1 and TRBJ1-2, with TRBD1 identical over 7 bases. Germline loops: CDR1 MGHRA, CDR2 YSYEKL. This CDR3 region has 13 residues. Trimming cost V 4 bases and J 3 bases; bases outside gene matches: 2.

This clone appeared a single time. The CDR3 DNA is TGCGCCAGCAGCCAGACTAGTAGACTAGAGACCCAGTACTTC. It specifies CASSQTSRLETQYF. The chain uses TRBV5-1 and TRBJ2-5, with a weak D call TRBD2 (6 bases). Germline V gives CDR1 SGHRS, CDR2 YFSETQ. The V end was cut by 4 bases, the J end by 4 bases, with 14 bases between. The CDR3 is 14 residues long.